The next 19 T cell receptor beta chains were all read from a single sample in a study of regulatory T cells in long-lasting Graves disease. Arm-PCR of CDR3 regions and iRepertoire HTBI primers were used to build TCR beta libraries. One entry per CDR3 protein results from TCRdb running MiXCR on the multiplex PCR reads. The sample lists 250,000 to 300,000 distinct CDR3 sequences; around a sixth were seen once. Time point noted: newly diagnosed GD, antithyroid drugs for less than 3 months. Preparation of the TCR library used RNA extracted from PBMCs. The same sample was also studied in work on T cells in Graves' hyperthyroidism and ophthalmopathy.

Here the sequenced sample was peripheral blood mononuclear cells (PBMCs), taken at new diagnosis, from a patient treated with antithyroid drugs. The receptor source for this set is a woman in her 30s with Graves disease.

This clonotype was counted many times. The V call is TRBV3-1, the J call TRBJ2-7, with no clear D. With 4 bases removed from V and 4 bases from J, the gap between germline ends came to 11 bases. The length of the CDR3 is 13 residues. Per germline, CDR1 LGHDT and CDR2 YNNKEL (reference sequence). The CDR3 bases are TGTGCCAGCAGCCTAAGAATGGCTTACGAGCAGTACTTC. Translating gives CASSLRMAYEQYF.

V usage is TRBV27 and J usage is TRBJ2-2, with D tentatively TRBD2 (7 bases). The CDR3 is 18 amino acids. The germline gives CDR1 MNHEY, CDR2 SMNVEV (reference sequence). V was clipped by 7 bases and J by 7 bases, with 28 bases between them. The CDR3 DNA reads TGTGCCAGCACCAAAATTCTCCCGGGACGGGGGGCTGTCGGGGAGCTGTTTTTT. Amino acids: CASTKILPGRGAVGELFF.

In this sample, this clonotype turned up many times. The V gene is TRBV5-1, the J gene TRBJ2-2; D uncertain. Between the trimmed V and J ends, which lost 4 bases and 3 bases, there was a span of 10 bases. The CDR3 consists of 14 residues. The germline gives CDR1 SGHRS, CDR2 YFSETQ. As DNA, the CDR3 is TGCGCCAGCAGCCCGCGATGGGACACCGGGGAGCTGTTTTTT. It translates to CASSPRWDTGELFF. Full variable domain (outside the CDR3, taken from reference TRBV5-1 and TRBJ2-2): KAGVTQTPRYLIKTRGQQVTLSCSPISGHRSVSWYQQTPGQGLQFLFEYFSETQRNKGNFPGRFSGRQFSNSRSEMNVSTLELGDSALYLCASSPRWDTGELFFGEGSRLTVL.

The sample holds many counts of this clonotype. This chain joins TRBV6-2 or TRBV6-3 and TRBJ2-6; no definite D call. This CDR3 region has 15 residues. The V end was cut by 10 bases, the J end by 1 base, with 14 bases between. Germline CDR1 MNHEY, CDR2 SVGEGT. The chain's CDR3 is CATLPRWSGANVLTF. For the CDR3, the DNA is TGTGCCACCCTCCCCCGATGGTCTGGGGCCAACGTCCTGACTTTC.

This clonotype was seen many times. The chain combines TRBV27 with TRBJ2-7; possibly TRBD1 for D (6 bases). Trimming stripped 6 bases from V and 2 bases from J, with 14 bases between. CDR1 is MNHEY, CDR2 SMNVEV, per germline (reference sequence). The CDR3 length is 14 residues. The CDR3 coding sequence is TGTGCCAGCAGCCCACAGGGAATCACCTACGAGCAGTACTTC. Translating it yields CASSPQGITYEQYF.

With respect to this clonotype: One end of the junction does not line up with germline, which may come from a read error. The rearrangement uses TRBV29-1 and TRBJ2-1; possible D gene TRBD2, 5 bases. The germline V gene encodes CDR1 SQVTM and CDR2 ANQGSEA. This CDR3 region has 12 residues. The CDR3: CSVELAYSEQFF. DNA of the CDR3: TGCAGCGTTGAACTAGCCTACAGTGAGCAGTTCTTC.

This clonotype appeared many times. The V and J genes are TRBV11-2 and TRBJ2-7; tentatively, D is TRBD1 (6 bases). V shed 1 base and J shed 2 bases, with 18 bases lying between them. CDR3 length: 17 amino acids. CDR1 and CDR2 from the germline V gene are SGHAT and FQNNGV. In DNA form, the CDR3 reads TGTGCCAGCAGCTTAGTCGGAGCCCGAACAGGGACCTACGAGCAGTACTTC. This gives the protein CASSLVGARTGTYEQYF.

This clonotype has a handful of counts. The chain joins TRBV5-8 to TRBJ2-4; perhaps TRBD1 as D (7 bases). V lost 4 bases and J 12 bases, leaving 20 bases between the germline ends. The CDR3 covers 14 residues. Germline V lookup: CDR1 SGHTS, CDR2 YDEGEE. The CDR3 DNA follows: TGTGCCAGCAGCCGCCGGGCAGGGGGAGGTGGTCAGTACTTC. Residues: CASSRRAGGGGQYF.

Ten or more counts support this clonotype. CDR3 sequence (DNA): TGCGCCAGCAGTGCAACCAACTACGAGCAGTACTTC. As protein: CASSATNYEQYF. The gene calls are TRBV5-1 and TRBJ2-7; D remains unclear. There are 12 residues in the CDR3. V lost 5 bases and J lost 3, with 9 bases in between. CDR1 and CDR2 from the germline V gene are SGHRS and YFSETQ.

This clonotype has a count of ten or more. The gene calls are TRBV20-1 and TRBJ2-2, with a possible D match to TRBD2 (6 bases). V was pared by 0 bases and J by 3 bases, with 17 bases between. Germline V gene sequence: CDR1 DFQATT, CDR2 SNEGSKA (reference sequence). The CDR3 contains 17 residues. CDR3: CSARDRFGGAYTGELFF. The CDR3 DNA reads TGCAGTGCTAGAGATAGGTTCGGGGGAGCCTACACCGGGGAGCTGTTTTTT.

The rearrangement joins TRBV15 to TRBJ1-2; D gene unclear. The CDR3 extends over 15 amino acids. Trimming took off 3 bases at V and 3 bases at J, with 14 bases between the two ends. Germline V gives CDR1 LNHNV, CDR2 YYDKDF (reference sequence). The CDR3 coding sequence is TGTGCCACCAGCAGGGATCCGGGATCACACTATGGCTACACCTTC. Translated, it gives CATSRDPGSHYGYTF.

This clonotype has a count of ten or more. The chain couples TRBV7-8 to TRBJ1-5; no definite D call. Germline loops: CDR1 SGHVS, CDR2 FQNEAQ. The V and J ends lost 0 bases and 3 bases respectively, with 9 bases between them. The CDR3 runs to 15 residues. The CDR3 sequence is CASSLAGWYNQPQHF. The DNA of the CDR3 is TGTGCCAGCAGCTTAGCGGGTTGGTACAATCAGCCCCAGCATTTT.

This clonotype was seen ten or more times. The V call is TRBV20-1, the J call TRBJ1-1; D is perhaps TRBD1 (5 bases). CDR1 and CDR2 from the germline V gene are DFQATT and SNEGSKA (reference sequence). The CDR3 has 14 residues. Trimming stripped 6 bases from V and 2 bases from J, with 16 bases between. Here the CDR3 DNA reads TGCAGTGCCCTCACCGGGACGGTCAACACTGAAGCTTTCTTT. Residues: CSALTGTVNTEAFF.

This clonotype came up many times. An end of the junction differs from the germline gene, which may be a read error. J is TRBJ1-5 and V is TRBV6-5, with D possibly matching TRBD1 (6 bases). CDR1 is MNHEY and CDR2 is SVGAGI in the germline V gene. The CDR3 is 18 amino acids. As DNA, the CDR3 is TGTGCCAGCAGTCACTCGATAAGGACAGACAATAGCAATCAGCCCCAGCATTTT. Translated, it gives CASSHSIRTDNSNQPQHF.

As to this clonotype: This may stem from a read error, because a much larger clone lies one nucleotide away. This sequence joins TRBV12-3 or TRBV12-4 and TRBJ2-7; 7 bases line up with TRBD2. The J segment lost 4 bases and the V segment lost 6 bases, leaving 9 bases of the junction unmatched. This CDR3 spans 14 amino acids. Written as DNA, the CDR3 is TGTGCCAGCAGAGAACCGCGACTAGCTTACGAGCAGTACTTC. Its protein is CASREPRLAYEQYF.

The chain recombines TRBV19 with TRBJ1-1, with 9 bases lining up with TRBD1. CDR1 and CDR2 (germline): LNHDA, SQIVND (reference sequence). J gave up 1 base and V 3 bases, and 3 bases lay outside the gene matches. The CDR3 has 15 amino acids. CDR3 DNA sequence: TGTGCCAGTAGTATGGGACAGGGATGGAACACTGAAGCTTTCTTT. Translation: CASSMGQGWNTEAFF.

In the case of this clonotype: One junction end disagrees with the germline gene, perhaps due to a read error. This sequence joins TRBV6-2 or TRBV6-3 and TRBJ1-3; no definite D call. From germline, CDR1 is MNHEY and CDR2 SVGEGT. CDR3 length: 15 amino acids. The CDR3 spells CVSSNTVRSGNTIYF. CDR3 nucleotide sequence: TGTGTCAGCAGTAATACAGTACGCTCTGGAAACACCATATATTTT.

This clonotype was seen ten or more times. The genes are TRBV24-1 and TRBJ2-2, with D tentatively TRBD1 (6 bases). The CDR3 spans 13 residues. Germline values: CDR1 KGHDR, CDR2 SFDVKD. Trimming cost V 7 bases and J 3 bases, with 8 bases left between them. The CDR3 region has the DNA TGTGCCACCAGGGACAGACACACCGGGGAGCTGTTTTTT. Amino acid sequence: CATRDRHTGELFF.

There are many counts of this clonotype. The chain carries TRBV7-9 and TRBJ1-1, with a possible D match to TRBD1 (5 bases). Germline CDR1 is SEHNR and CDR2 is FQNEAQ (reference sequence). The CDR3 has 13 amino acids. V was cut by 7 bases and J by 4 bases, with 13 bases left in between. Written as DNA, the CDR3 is TGTGCCAGCATGACAGTTGCGACCACTGAAGCTTTCTTT. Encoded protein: CASMTVATTEAFF.